This T cell receptor beta chain was recorded in a study of T cells in Graves' hyperthyroidism and ophthalmopathy (dated by TCRdb to between 2017 and 2020). Notes on the research overall: Peripheral blood was collected at initial diagnosis, before any treatment. After blood sampling, hyperthyroidism patients were treated with methimazole at a starting dose of 30 mg daily, and ophthalmopathy patients were treated with high-dose intravenous methylprednisolone. The roughly 100 discovery patients were randomly divided into training and test sets at a 7:3 ratio. In addition, the study compared T-cell repertoires in thyroid tissue and in blood from a handful of Graves' hyperthyroidism patients. To identify TCR V-J signatures that set the groups apart, the researchers used a discovery cohort of 90 to 100 patients, made up of around 40 with Graves' ophthalmopathy and 55 to 65 with stable Graves' hyperthyroidism. TCR Vbeta CDR3 sequencing of roughly 140 peripheral blood samples (more than 40 ophthalmopathy, 75 to 80 hyperthyroidism and 17 progressor patients) is reported in the paper. Whether ophthalmopathy could be predicted prospectively was tested in an independent validation cohort made up of roughly 19 hyperthyroidism patients plus 17 patients who later progressed to ophthalmopathy.

Graves' hyperthyroidism was defined as stable when no progression to ophthalmopathy occurred over 18 months of follow-up. Hyperthyroidism patients were aged 18 to 65 years and newly diagnosed, with disease duration of less than 2 months. The study excluded patients with uncontrolled infections, other autoimmune diseases, pregnancy or lactation. Clinical symptoms, serum thyroxine and TRAb, thyroid ultrasound, and orbital computed tomography formed the basis for the diagnoses. Ficoll-Paque density gradient centrifugation was used to isolate PBMCs from about 10 ml of fresh peripheral blood. Trizol reagent was used to extract total RNA, and RNA quality was then checked on an Agilent 2100 Bioanalyzer. From the germline V gene (reference sequence), CDR1 is LNHNV and CDR2 is YYDKDF. The CDR3 has 12 amino acids, counting the end cysteine and phenylalanine. Of all the DNA, just the CDR3 is kept, 36 bases in frame from base 1. A distance of 16 bases separates the germline ends of V and J, which lose 8 bases and 9 bases respectively.

The TCR beta CDR3 regions were amplified from the RNA transcripts. The first round of RT-PCR for the TCR CDR3 was performed with the HTBI primer set and the Qiagen OneStep RT-PCR kit. A second multiplex PCR round built the libraries, followed by size selection and purification. The libraries were sequenced on an Illumina HiSeq2000 using paired-end 100 bp reads. The paper's processing steps were these. SOAPnuke was used to process the raw data, throwing out any read that contained adapters or uncalled bases, had a mean Phred below 15, or lacked an exact constant-primer or identifier match. High-quality paired reads were merged with COPE v1.2.5, and unique nucleotide sequences were defined as clonotypes. MiTCR v1.1 was used to align the clonotypes against IMGT TRBV, TRBD and TRBJ reference segments. Analysis was restricted to V-J combinations with a frequency above 0.0001, which covered 98% to 99.2% of repertoires. The TCS score was defined as F50 (clonal expansion) divided by E x V (chaos), with BLOSUM62-based TCRdist calculated between CDR3 peptides within each V-J. Welch's t-statistics and random forest reduced 514 V-J features to fewer than 15, which were used in a naive Bayes classifier (R e1071). Using fastp at Q25 and MiXCR, TCRdb reprocessed the public reads and kept productive beta chains. Under each unique CDR3 protein, matching rows form one entry showing the most common genes and DNA. TCRdb, not the original authors, processed these V and J calls. Counted in this sample were around 300,000 distinct CDR3 sequences; roughly an eighth of them appeared once. The top ten clones comprise 7% to 9% of the sample.

This clonotype came up many times. Its antigen remains undetermined. Qualities for individual bases were not recorded, and no much larger clone is one base off. The paper as a whole reports these results and caveats: In validation, progression to ophthalmopathy was predicted by the model with 65% to 71% sensitivity and roughly 72% specificity, a median of roughly six months before onset. Most expanded thyroid clonotypes (frequency above 0.001) were also detected in blood, a finding suggesting that blood repertoires may reflect thyroid immune responses. A 13 V-J signature model separated ophthalmopathy from stable hyperthyroidism, with approximately 87% sensitivity and about 81% specificity in cross-validation and 80%/75% in testing. Sample size was not statistically predetermined, and blinding of investigators to group allocation was not performed.

This TCR was recovered from a woman aged 40 to 50 with Graves' hyperthyroidism. The sequenced material came from blood. Rearrangement joined TRBV15 to TRBJ1-1; the D gene is perhaps TRBD1, from 5 matching bases. The DNA sequence reads TGTGCCACCGGGCAAGCGGGGCCTCAAGCTTTCTTT. It encodes CATGQAGPQAFF. Full variable domain (CDR3 extended with the reference TRBV15 and TRBJ1-1 proteins): DAMVIQNPRYQVTQFGKPVTLSCSQTLNHNVMYWYQQKSSQAPKLLFHYYDKDFNNEADTPDNFQSRRPNTSFCFLDIRSPGLGDTAMYLCATGQAGPQAFFGQGTRLTVV.